Listed below are T cell receptor beta chains from one sample, sequenced in a study of blood T cells in healthy people across ages. MiXCR was run by TCRdb on the 5' RACE reads, yielding one entry per CDR3 protein. The table includes around 1.5 million distinct CDR3 sequences, 42% detected once. The sample was blood. The receptors were gathered from a woman under 30 in good health. Both conserved end residues are part of each CDR3. A D gene is named only where the DNA matches it firmly. The size field is filled for only some rows; it gives once, few, many or a size class.

>TRBV28|TRBJ1-1|NA|NA
CASSLLGAVGTNTEAFF
TGTGCCAGCAGTTTACTGGGGGCAGTGGGTACGAACACTGAAGCTTTCTTT
>TRBV20-1|TRBJ2-7|NA|NA
CSARDFAGRKTYEQYF
TGCAGTGCTAGAGATTTCGCTGGGCGGAAAACCTACGAGCAGTACTTC
>TRBV2|TRBJ2-5|few|NA
CASSASIETQYF
TGTGCCAGCAGTGCCAGTATCGAGACCCAGTACTTC
>TRBV29-1|TRBJ2-7|NA|NA
CSVGDPKNEQYF
TGCAGCGTTGGGGACCCTAAGAACGAGCAGTACTTC
>TRBV6-5|TRBJ2-2|NA|NA
CASSYVAGEGGELFF
TGTGCCAGCAGTTACGTTGCAGGGGAGGGCGGGGAGCTGTTTTTT
>TRBV5-1|TRBJ2-1|few|NA
CASSDRVPYNEQFF
TGCGCCAGCAGCGACAGAGTGCCCTACAATGAGCAGTTCTTC
>TRBV5-1|TRBJ2-5|once|NA
CASSLTGGVQETQYF
TGCGCCAGCAGCCTGACGGGCGGGGTACAAGAGACCCAGTACTTC
>TRBV6-5|TRBJ1-2|NA|NA
CASSYSSVKGYGYTF
TGTGCCAGCAGTTACTCATCAGTCAAGGGCTATGGCTACACCTTC
>TRBV3-1|TRBJ2-7|NA|TRBD2
CASSYRAGDPSYEQYF
TGTGCCAGCAGTTATCGGGCGGGAGATCCATCCTACGAGCAGTACTTC
>TRBV12-3/TRBV12-4|TRBJ2-3|many|NA
CASSRTSSTDTQYF
TGTGCCAGCAGTCGGACAAGTAGCACAGATACGCAGTATTTT
>TRBV2|TRBJ2-3|few|NA
CASKKAPDRTRTNTQYF
TGTGCCAGCAAAAAGGCCCCCGACAGGACCCGCACGAATACGCAGTATTTT
>TRBV24-1|TRBJ2-3|NA|NA
CATSEGDFFNTQYF
TGTGCCACCAGTGAGGGGGACTTCTTTAATACGCAGTATTTT
>TRBV29-1|TRBJ2-7|many|NA
CSVQGSSYEQYF
TGCAGCGTTCAGGGGTCCTCCTACGAGCAGTACTTC
>TRBV5-1|TRBJ2-7|few|NA
CASSRDRSHPYEQYF
TGCGCCAGCAGCAGAGACAGGTCCCATCCTTACGAGCAGTACTTC
>TRBV5-6|TRBJ1-2|NA|TRBD1
CASSVLQGAHGYTF
TGTGCCAGCAGCGTACTACAGGGGGCTCATGGCTACACCTTC
>TRBV27|TRBJ1-1|NA|NA
CASSPGGRVKAFF
TGTGCCAGCAGCCCCGGGGGCAGGGTTAAAGCTTTCTTT
>TRBV29-1|TRBJ1-6|few|NA
CSGHISGRVRNSPLHF
TGCAGCGGCCACATATCCGGGCGCGTAAGAAATTCACCCCTCCACTTT
>TRBV24-1|TRBJ2-3|NA|NA
CATSDANPDSIDTQYF
TGTGCCACCAGTGATGCCAATCCCGACAGCATAGATACGCAGTATTTT
>TRBV7-2|TRBJ2-3|NA|NA
CASSLSQADTQYF
TGTGCCAGCAGCTTATCCCAGGCGGATACGCAGTATTTT
>TRBV6-1|TRBJ2-3|NA|TRBD2
CASSELGGTVTDTQYF
TGTGCCAGCAGTGAATTGGGGGGGACCGTTACAGATACGCAGTATTTT
>TRBV20-1|TRBJ1-5|NA|NA
CSARDHSRAQTLNQPQHF
TGCAGTGCTAGAGACCATTCCCGGGCCCAAACCCTCAATCAGCCCCAGCATTTT
>TRBV2|TRBJ1-1|NA|NA
CASRGTIENTEAFF
TGTGCCAGCAGAGGGACGATCGAGAACACTGAAGCTTTCTTT
>TRBV7-2|TRBJ2-5|NA|NA
CASSLAYHQETQYF
TGTGCCAGCAGCTTGGCCTATCACCAAGAGACCCAGTACTTC
>TRBV5-1|TRBJ2-5|NA|TRBD2
CASSLEGLDTGETQYF
TGCGCCAGCAGCTTGGAGGGACTAGACACCGGGGAGACCCAGTACTTC
>TRBV6-6|TRBJ2-1|few|TRBD2
CASNSGLAGPSVEQFF
TGTGCCAGCAACTCGGGACTAGCGGGCCCCTCCGTTGAGCAGTTCTTC